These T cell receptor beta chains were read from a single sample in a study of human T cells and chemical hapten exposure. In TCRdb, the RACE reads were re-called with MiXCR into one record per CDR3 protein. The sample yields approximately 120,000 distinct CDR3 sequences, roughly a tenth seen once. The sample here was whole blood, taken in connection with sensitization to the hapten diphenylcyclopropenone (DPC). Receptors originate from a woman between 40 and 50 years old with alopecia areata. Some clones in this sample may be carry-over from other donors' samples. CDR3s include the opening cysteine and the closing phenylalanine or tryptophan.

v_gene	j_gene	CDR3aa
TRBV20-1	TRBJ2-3	CSANKDRGTDTQYF
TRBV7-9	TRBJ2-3	CASSFEDTQYF
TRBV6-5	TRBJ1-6	CASSRPGQSNSPLHF
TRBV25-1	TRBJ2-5	CASSDTGTSRETQYF
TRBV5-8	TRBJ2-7	CASSLIRASRLEQYF
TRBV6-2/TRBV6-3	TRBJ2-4	CASRRSRIENIQYF
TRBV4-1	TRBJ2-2	CASSGRGSTMNTGELFF
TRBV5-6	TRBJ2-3	CASSLAATDTQYF
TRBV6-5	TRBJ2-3	CASSGLKRGITDTQYF
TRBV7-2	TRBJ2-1	CASSLGSPLAGAIHYNEQFF
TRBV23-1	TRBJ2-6	CASSQFPGTGSGANVLTF
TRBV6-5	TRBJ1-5	CASSYSYSNQPQHF
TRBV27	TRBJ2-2	CASSYDRGHVEELFF
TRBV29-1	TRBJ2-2	CSVVPTAGWIGELFF
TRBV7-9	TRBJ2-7	CASSFWDSDTYEQYF
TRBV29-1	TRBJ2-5	CSVGLSQETQYF
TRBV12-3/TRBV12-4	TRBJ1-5	CASSFGYSNQPQHF
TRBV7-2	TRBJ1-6	CASSRQGQNSPLHF
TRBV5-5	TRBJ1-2	CASSLETGSVYGYTF
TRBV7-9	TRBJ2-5	CASSSGSRKGTQYF
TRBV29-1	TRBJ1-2	CSVDPGQALSGYTF
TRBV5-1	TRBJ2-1	CASSLNLAVYNEQFF
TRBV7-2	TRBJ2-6	CASSLALGTGYSGANVLTF
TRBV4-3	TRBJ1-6	CASSQRFGQISYNSPLHF
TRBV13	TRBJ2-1	CASSLRQGNEQFF
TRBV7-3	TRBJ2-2	CASSHTGGTGELFF
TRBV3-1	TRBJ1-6	CASSQGEWSSPLHF
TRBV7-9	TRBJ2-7	CASSSLGTSGRTYEQYF
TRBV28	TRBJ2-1	CASNSGGGADYNEQFF
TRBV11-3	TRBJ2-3	CASSLAGRETQYF
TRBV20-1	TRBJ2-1	CSARGGLAGYYNEQFF
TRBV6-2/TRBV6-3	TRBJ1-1	CASSYGLRITSGAQEAFF
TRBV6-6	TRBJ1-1	CASSPFMNTEAFF
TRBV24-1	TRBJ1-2	CATSDYDWAYGYTF
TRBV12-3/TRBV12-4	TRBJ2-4	CASTDRGNIQYF
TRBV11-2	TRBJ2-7	CASSLEEGVYEQYF
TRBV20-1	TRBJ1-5	CSARDLQENQPQHF
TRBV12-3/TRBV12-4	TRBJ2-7	CASSSWGGNRIYEQYF
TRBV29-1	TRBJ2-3	CSVGGTVQPPSTDTQYF
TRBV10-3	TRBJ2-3	CAIRDVRGSVTDTQYF
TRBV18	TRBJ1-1	CASSPLTGAQNTEAFF
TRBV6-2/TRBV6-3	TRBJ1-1	CASTRGTGTEAFF
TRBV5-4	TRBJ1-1	CASSPGGRGEPEAFF
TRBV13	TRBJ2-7	CASSPPLPSGGDAPRYEQYF
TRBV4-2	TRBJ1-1	CASSLLGVPTEAFF
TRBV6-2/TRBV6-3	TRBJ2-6	CASSLQGFSGANVLTF
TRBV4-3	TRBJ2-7	CASSQDRDRVYEQYF
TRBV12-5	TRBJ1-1	CASGPRRNAFF
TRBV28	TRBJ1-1	CASSGAGTGDTEAFF
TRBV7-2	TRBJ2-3	CASSSPGLAGTTQYF
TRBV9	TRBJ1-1	CANSVVSQPNTEAFF
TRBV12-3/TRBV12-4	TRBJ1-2	CATRRGVGYGYTF
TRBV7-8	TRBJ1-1	CASSFQASVGTEAFF
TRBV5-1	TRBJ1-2	CASSARDRGWENYGYTF
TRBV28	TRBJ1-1	CASTLGGSTEAFF